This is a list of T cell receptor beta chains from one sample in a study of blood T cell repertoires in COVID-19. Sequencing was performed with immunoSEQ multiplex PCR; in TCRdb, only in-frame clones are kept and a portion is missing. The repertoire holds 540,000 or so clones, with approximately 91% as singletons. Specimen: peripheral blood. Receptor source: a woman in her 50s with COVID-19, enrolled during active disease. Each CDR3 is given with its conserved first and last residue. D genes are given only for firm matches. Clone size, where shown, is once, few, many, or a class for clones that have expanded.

cdr3_aa: CASSDASGGAEETQYF
cdr3_nt: TGCGCCAGCAGTGATGCGAGCGGGGGGGCCGAGGAGACCCAGTACTTC
d_call: TRBD2
clone_size: once
j_call: TRBJ2-5
v_call: TRBV10-1

cdr3_aa: CASSVGQGTYGYTF
cdr3_nt: TGTGCCAGCAGCGTGGGACAGGGGACCTATGGCTACACCTTC
d_call: TRBD1
clone_size: NA
j_call: TRBJ1-2
v_call: TRBV11-2

cdr3_aa: CASSIGQVRGTEAFF
cdr3_nt: TGTGCCAGTAGTATAGGTCAGGTCAGGGGGACTGAAGCTTTCTTT
d_call: TRBD1
clone_size: NA
j_call: TRBJ1-1
v_call: TRBV19

cdr3_aa: CASSPPAGENEQFF
cdr3_nt: TGTGCCAGCAGCCCTCCTGCAGGTGAGAATGAGCAGTTCTTC
d_call: NA
clone_size: once
j_call: TRBJ2-1
v_call: TRBV9

cdr3_aa: CASSLGGVRSSYNEQFF
cdr3_nt: TGTGCCAGCAGCTTAGGAGGTGTACGGAGCTCCTACAATGAGCAGTTCTTC
d_call: NA
clone_size: NA
j_call: TRBJ2-1
v_call: TRBV7-7

cdr3_aa: CATTPGGAALDHTEAFF
cdr3_nt: TGTGCCACCACCCCCGGGGGTGCGGCCCTTGATCACACTGAAGCTTTCTTT
d_call: NA
clone_size: NA
j_call: TRBJ1-1
v_call: TRBV24-1

cdr3_aa: CAWSVPRGQRNQPQHF
cdr3_nt: TGTGCCTGGAGTGTACCCAGGGGGCAGCGCAATCAGCCCCAGCATTTT
d_call: TRBD1
clone_size: NA
j_call: TRBJ1-5
v_call: TRBV30

cdr3_aa: CASSMGQGNEQYF
cdr3_nt: TGTGCCAGTAGTATGGGACAGGGCAACGAGCAGTACTTC
d_call: TRBD1
clone_size: NA
j_call: TRBJ2-7
v_call: TRBV19

cdr3_aa: CASRGTVPGYTF
cdr3_nt: TGTGCCAGCAGGGGGACAGTCCCTGGCTACACCTTC
d_call: TRBD1
clone_size: NA
j_call: TRBJ1-2
v_call: TRBV12-3/TRBV12-4

cdr3_aa: CASSEDRGRYGYTF
cdr3_nt: TGCGCCAGCAGTGAAGACAGGGGTCGCTATGGCTACACCTTC
d_call: TRBD1
clone_size: NA
j_call: TRBJ1-2
v_call: TRBV10-2

cdr3_aa: CASSFPDRASEPQHF
cdr3_nt: TGTGCCAGCAGTTTTCCGGACAGGGCTTCGGAGCCCCAGCATTTT
d_call: TRBD1
clone_size: once
j_call: TRBJ1-5
v_call: TRBV27

cdr3_aa: CSASVGGLAADTQYF
cdr3_nt: TGCAGTGCTAGTGTGGGGGGACTAGCCGCAGATACGCAGTATTTT
d_call: TRBD2
clone_size: NA
j_call: TRBJ2-3
v_call: TRBV20-1

cdr3_aa: CASSGGTGFNEKLFF
cdr3_nt: TGTGCCAGCAGTGGAGGTACTGGATTTAATGAAAAACTGTTTTTT
d_call: NA
clone_size: NA
j_call: TRBJ1-4
v_call: TRBV2

cdr3_aa: CASSLWDRNTEAFF
cdr3_nt: TGTGCCAGCAGCTTATGGGACAGGAACACTGAAGCTTTCTTT
d_call: TRBD1
clone_size: NA
j_call: TRBJ1-1
v_call: TRBV11-2

cdr3_aa: CSATILGAANEKLFF
cdr3_nt: TGCAGCGCTACCATTTTAGGGGCGGCTAATGAAAAACTGTTTTTT
d_call: NA
clone_size: few
j_call: TRBJ1-4
v_call: TRBV29-1

cdr3_aa: CASSPGLAGASTGELFF
cdr3_nt: TGCGCCAGCAGCCCCGGGCTAGCGGGGGCCTCCACCGGGGAGCTGTTTTTT
d_call: TRBD2
clone_size: NA
j_call: TRBJ2-2
v_call: TRBV4-1

cdr3_aa: CASSTALAGVSTDTQYF
cdr3_nt: TGTGCCAGCAGCACCGCACTAGCGGGGGTAAGCACAGATACGCAGTATTTT
d_call: TRBD2
clone_size: NA
j_call: TRBJ2-3
v_call: TRBV5-4

cdr3_aa: CASRRTGESPLHF
cdr3_nt: TGTGCCAGCAGACGGACAGGGGAATCACCCCTCCACTTT
d_call: TRBD1
clone_size: NA
j_call: TRBJ1-6
v_call: TRBV7-9

cdr3_aa: CASAKGVGSSTDTQYF
cdr3_nt: TGTGCCAGCGCCAAAGGGGTCGGTTCTAGCACAGATACGCAGTATTTT
d_call: NA
clone_size: NA
j_call: TRBJ2-3
v_call: TRBV7-6

cdr3_aa: CASPTGGGTEAFF
cdr3_nt: TGTGCCAGCCCGACAGGGGGAGGCACTGAAGCTTTCTTT
d_call: TRBD1
clone_size: NA
j_call: TRBJ1-1
v_call: TRBV30

cdr3_aa: CAYTQGAALGGPLHF
cdr3_nt: TGTGCCTATACCCAGGGCGCTGCTTTGGGGGGACCCCTCCACTTT
d_call: NA
clone_size: NA
j_call: TRBJ1-6
v_call: TRBV30

cdr3_aa: CASRPISSGGADTQYF
cdr3_nt: TGTGCCAGCAGACCTATCTCTAGCGGGGGGGCAGATACGCAGTATTTT
d_call: TRBD2
clone_size: NA
j_call: TRBJ2-3
v_call: TRBV2

cdr3_aa: CASSLAQGRETQYF
cdr3_nt: TGTGCCAGCTCACTTGCTCAGGGTCGGGAGACCCAGTACTTC
d_call: NA
clone_size: NA
j_call: TRBJ2-5
v_call: TRBV18

cdr3_aa: CASSYRSSYNSPLHF
cdr3_nt: TGTGCCAGCAGTTACCGGAGCTCCTATAATTCACCCCTCCACTTT
d_call: NA
clone_size: once
j_call: TRBJ1-6
v_call: TRBV6-5

cdr3_aa: CASSYSNRGPYNEQFF
cdr3_nt: TGTGCCAGCAGTTACTCGAATAGGGGGCCTTACAATGAGCAGTTCTTC
d_call: TRBD1
clone_size: NA
j_call: TRBJ2-1
v_call: TRBV6-5

cdr3_aa: CASGRTPHGYTF
cdr3_nt: TGTGCCAGTGGCCGGACACCCCATGGCTACACCTTC
d_call: NA
clone_size: once
j_call: TRBJ1-2
v_call: TRBV19

cdr3_aa: CASSAGLETSEQFF
cdr3_nt: TGTGCCAGCAGTGCGGGACTAGAAACTAGTGAGCAGTTCTTC
d_call: TRBD2
clone_size: NA
j_call: TRBJ2-1
v_call: TRBV2

cdr3_aa: CASSFRGEKLFF
cdr3_nt: TGTGCCAGCAGTTTCCGAGGAGAAAAACTGTTTTTT
d_call: NA
clone_size: NA
j_call: TRBJ1-4
v_call: TRBV27

cdr3_aa: CASSMDGVLEQFF
cdr3_nt: TGTGCCAGTAGTATGGACGGGGTGCTCGAGCAGTTCTTC
d_call: NA
clone_size: NA
j_call: TRBJ2-1
v_call: TRBV19

cdr3_aa: CASSPPEGGQVNEQFF
cdr3_nt: TGTGCCAGCAGCCCGCCAGAGGGGGGACAGGTCAATGAGCAGTTCTTC
d_call: TRBD1
clone_size: NA
j_call: TRBJ2-1
v_call: TRBV3-1/TRBV3-2

cdr3_aa: CASSTLKNSYTF
cdr3_nt: TGTGCCAGCAGTACACTAAAGAACAGCTACACCTTC
d_call: NA
clone_size: NA
j_call: TRBJ1-2
v_call: TRBV12-3/TRBV12-4

cdr3_aa: CASSFQGNQPQHF
cdr3_nt: TGTGCCAGCAGTTTCCAGGGCAATCAGCCCCAGCATTTT
d_call: NA
clone_size: NA
j_call: TRBJ1-5
v_call: TRBV27

cdr3_aa: CASSIGQEGEQFF
cdr3_nt: TGTGCCAGCAGCATAGGACAGGAAGGCGAGCAGTTCTTC
d_call: TRBD1
clone_size: NA
j_call: TRBJ2-1
v_call: TRBV7-8

cdr3_aa: CASSQVPDRVNTEAFF
cdr3_nt: TGTGCCAGCAGCCAAGTCCCCGACAGAGTGAACACTGAAGCTTTCTTT
d_call: NA
clone_size: NA
j_call: TRBJ1-1
v_call: TRBV4-2

cdr3_aa: CASSSTDRVNTEAFF
cdr3_nt: TGCGCCAGCAGCTCCACTGACAGAGTAAACACTGAAGCTTTCTTT
d_call: NA
clone_size: few
j_call: TRBJ1-1
v_call: TRBV5-1

cdr3_aa: CASSGAMGSPLHF
cdr3_nt: TGTGCCAGCAGTGGGGCGATGGGGTCACCCCTCCACTTT
d_call: NA
clone_size: NA
j_call: TRBJ1-6
v_call: TRBV27

cdr3_aa: CASSSRGGDYGYTF
cdr3_nt: TGTGCCAGTAGTTCTCGAGGAGGGGACTATGGCTACACCTTC
d_call: NA
clone_size: NA
j_call: TRBJ1-2
v_call: TRBV19

cdr3_aa: CAWSGGPQETQYF
cdr3_nt: TGTGCCTGGTCGGGGGGCCCACAAGAGACCCAGTACTTC
d_call: NA
clone_size: NA
j_call: TRBJ2-5
v_call: TRBV30

cdr3_aa: CASSPSGGAIIEQFF
cdr3_nt: TGTGCCAGCAGCCCTAGCGGGGGGGCTATAATTGAGCAGTTCTTC
d_call: TRBD2
clone_size: NA
j_call: TRBJ2-1
v_call: TRBV9

cdr3_aa: CASSSSIPGQGGYGYTF
cdr3_nt: TGTGCCAGCAGTTCCTCCATACCGGGACAGGGAGGCTATGGCTACACCTTC
d_call: TRBD1
clone_size: NA
j_call: TRBJ1-2
v_call: TRBV27

cdr3_aa: CASSSPEGAGQPQHF
cdr3_nt: TGTGCCAGCAGCTCCCCGGAGGGGGCAGGTCAGCCCCAGCATTTT
d_call: TRBD1
clone_size: NA
j_call: TRBJ1-5
v_call: TRBV7-8

cdr3_aa: CASIRTGEDGYTF
cdr3_nt: TGTGCCAGCATCCGGACAGGGGAGGATGGCTACACCTTC
d_call: TRBD1
clone_size: NA
j_call: TRBJ1-2
v_call: TRBV2

cdr3_aa: CASSLALNEQFF
cdr3_nt: TGCGCCAGCAGCTTGGCTTTGAATGAGCAGTTCTTC
d_call: NA
clone_size: NA
j_call: TRBJ2-1
v_call: TRBV5-1

cdr3_aa: CASSELAGGKDTEAFF
cdr3_nt: TGTGCCAGCAGTGAATTGGCAGGGGGGAAGGACACTGAAGCTTTCTTT
d_call: TRBD1
clone_size: many
j_call: TRBJ1-1
v_call: TRBV6-1

cdr3_aa: CASSPGGRTEAFF
cdr3_nt: TGTGCCAGCAGCCCAGGGGGCAGGACTGAAGCTTTCTTT
d_call: TRBD1
clone_size: NA
j_call: TRBJ1-1
v_call: TRBV7-3

cdr3_aa: CASSISGDEQFF
cdr3_nt: TGCGCCAGCAGCATATCAGGCGATGAGCAGTTCTTC
d_call: NA
clone_size: NA
j_call: TRBJ2-1
v_call: TRBV5-1

cdr3_aa: CASRMGQDYGYTF
cdr3_nt: TGTGCCAGCAGGATGGGACAGGACTATGGCTACACCTTC
d_call: TRBD1
clone_size: NA
j_call: TRBJ1-2
v_call: TRBV3-1/TRBV3-2

cdr3_aa: CASYTGVTEAFF
cdr3_nt: TGTGCCAGCTATACCGGGGTCACTGAAGCTTTCTTT
d_call: NA
clone_size: NA
j_call: TRBJ1-1
v_call: TRBV28

cdr3_aa: CASRTGGNEQFF
cdr3_nt: TGTGCCAGCCGAACAGGGGGAAATGAGCAGTTCTTC
d_call: TRBD1
clone_size: NA
j_call: TRBJ2-1
v_call: TRBV27

cdr3_aa: CAISESGNRMNTEAFF
cdr3_nt: TGTGCCATCAGTGAGTCGGGAAACAGGATGAACACTGAAGCTTTCTTT
d_call: NA
clone_size: once
j_call: TRBJ1-1
v_call: TRBV10-3